One and the same sample provided the 13 T cell receptor beta chains below, sequenced in a study of cytomegalovirus exposure and HLA in healthy donors (dated by TCRdb to 2016 to 2017). Libraries came from the immunoSEQ multiplex PCR assay. For the multiplex PCR, a mixture combining 60 forward primers for TCR Vbeta segments and 13 reverse primers for TCR Jbeta segments was used. TCRdb stores this immuneACCESS table with in-frame sequences only. Part of the clones is absent; in the studies checked, under half of the shortfall reflects unresolved V genes, and no reason is known for the rest. Counted in this sample were some 200,000 clones; more than 60% of them appeared once. Jointly, the top ten make up about 2.5% of the sample. The sequencing sample was made of PBMCs. The receptor set was obtained from an older woman in good health and CMV-seropositive.

The chain couples TRBV2 to TRBJ1-3, with 7 bases that match TRBD1. The J segment lost 2 bases and the V segment lost 8 bases, leaving 3 bases of the junction unmatched. CDR1 and CDR2 (germline): SNHLY, FYNNEI. The CDR3 extends over 13 amino acids. The CDR3 is CASQTGPGNTIYF. As DNA, the CDR3 is TGTGCCAGCCAGACAGGGCCTGGAAACACCATATATTTT.

The genes are TRBV2 and TRBJ2-7; 12 bases are a match to TRBD1. The CDR3 runs 15 residues. Germline V lookup: CDR1 SNHLY, CDR2 FYNNEI. V was clipped by 7 bases and J by 5 bases; unmatched bases: 9. The CDR3 coding sequence is TGTGCCAGCATTCGAGGGGGACAGGGGGCTGACGAGCAGTACTTC. It codes for CASIRGGQGADEQYF. The full variable domain, rest sourced from reference TRBV2 and TRBJ2-7, is EPEVTQTPSHQVTQMGQEVILRCVPISNHLYFYWYRQILGQKVEFLVSFYNNEISEKSEIFDDQFSVERPDGSNFTLKIRSTKLEDSAMYFCASIRGGQGADEQYFGPGTRLTVT.

The CDR3 DNA sequence: TGTGCCTGGAGTCTCCTGACAGCCGTTAACTATGGCTACACCTTC. It is translated as CAWSLLTAVNYGYTF. This chain connects TRBV30 to TRBJ1-2; weak D call: TRBD1 (5 bases). Germline loops: CDR1 GTSNPN, CDR2 SVGIG (reference sequence). This CDR3 has 15 amino acids. V shed 2 bases and J shed 1 base, with 14 bases lying between them.

The CDR3 loop is CASSQEPSGRARTGELFF. CDR3 nucleotides: TGTGCCAGCAGCCAAGAGCCTAGCGGGAGGGCCAGAACCGGGGAGCTGTTTTTT. The chain uses TRBV4-2 and TRBJ2-2; 12 bases align to TRBD2. Per germline, CDR1 LGHNA and CDR2 YNFKEQ. V shed 0 bases and J 5 bases; nucleotides not matched to a gene: 7. This CDR3 contains 18 residues.

This clone was seen a few times. CDR3 bases: TGTGCCAGCAGCTTTCAGACGGGGGGTTATGGTGGCTACACCTTC. This sequence encodes CASSFQTGGYGGYTF. This chain connects TRBV11-2 to TRBJ1-2, with a tentative D call TRBD1 (5 bases). This CDR3 spans 15 amino acids. V lost 3 bases to trimming and J lost 7 bases, with 18 bases between them. The germline V gene has CDR1 SGHAT and CDR2 FQNNGV.

The rearrangement joins TRBV30 to TRBJ1-4; D uncertain. V was cut by 3 bases and J by 8 bases, with 16 bases left in between. The CDR3 is 14 residues long. From germline, CDR1 is GTSNPN and CDR2 SVGIG (reference sequence). The CDR3 sequence is CAWRGDTEYEKLFF. The CDR3 DNA sequence: TGTGCCTGGAGGGGTGACACAGAGTACGAAAAACTGTTTTTT. Combining the CDR3 with reference TRBV30 and TRBJ1-4 gives the whole variable domain SQTIHQWPATLVQPVGSPLSLECTVEGTSNPNLYWYRQAAGRGLQLLFYSVGIGQISSEVPQNLSASRPQDRQFILSSKKLLLSDSGFYLCAWRGDTEYEKLFFGSGTQLSVL.

The V and J genes are TRBV21-1 and TRBJ1-1; TRBD1, as called in the table, went unchecked against the DNA. TRBV21-1 is classified as a pseudogene. CDR3 length: 16 amino acids. CDR3: CASSKFLTGPNTEAFF. DNA of the CDR3: TGTGCCAGCAGCAAATTTCTAACAGGGCCGAACACTGAAGCTTTCTTT.

The chain uses TRBV19 and TRBJ2-7, with D unresolved. The V and J ends lost 1 base and 3 bases respectively, with 10 bases between them. Germline assignment: CDR1 LNHDA and CDR2 SQIVND (reference sequence). The CDR3 covers 14 residues. CDR3 nucleotides: TGTGCCAGTAGTATAGGCCCGGTCTACTACGAGCAGTACTTC. Encoded protein: CASSIGPVYYEQYF. The entire variable domain, with the rest obtained from reference TRBV19 and TRBJ2-7, is as follows: DGGITQSPKYLFRKEGQNVTLSCEQNLNHDAMYWYRQDPGQGLRLIYYSQIVNDFQKGDIAEGYSVSREKKESFPLTVTSAQKNPTAFYLCASSIGPVYYEQYFGPGTRLTVT.

V usage is TRBV7-9 and J usage is TRBJ2-7; D might be TRBD2 (5 bases). Germline CDR1 SEHNR, CDR2 FQNEAQ (reference sequence). V was shortened by 1 base and J by 2 bases, with 9 bases between the two germline ends. The CDR3 loop spans 14 amino acids. Here the CDR3 DNA reads TGTGCCAGCAGCTTAGGACTAACCCCCTACGAGCAGTACTTC. It encodes CASSLGLTPYEQYF.

Turning to this clone: At one of its ends the junction is not consistent with the germline gene, which may arise from a read error. Other DNA sequences in this specimen translate into the identical CDR3. The gene calls are TRBV5-1 and TRBJ2-3; 8 nucleotides align to TRBD2. The germline V gene has CDR1 SGHRS and CDR2 YFSETQ. The CDR3 contains 16 residues. The CDR3: CASSLGRGGKADTQYF. CDR3 bases: TGCGCCAGTAGCTTGGGACGGGGGGGCAAAGCAGATACGCAGTATTTT.

The V call is TRBV5-4, the J call TRBJ2-6; TRBD1 aligns across 8 bases. V lost 4 bases, J lost 0 bases, and 9 bases stayed unmatched. The CDR3 loop spans 18 amino acids. Germline CDR1 and CDR2: SGHNT and YYREEE (reference sequence). CDR3 sequence: CASSTPGGGLSGANVLTF. CDR3 bases: TGTGCCAGCAGCACTCCAGGGGGCGGCCTCTCTGGGGCCAACGTCCTGACTTTC.

V and J are TRBV7-2 and TRBJ2-5; TRBD2 might be the D (6 bases). The CDR3 is 15 residues long. Trimming stripped 3 bases from V and 1 base from J, with 12 bases between. Germline-derived CDR1 and CDR2 are SGHTA and FQGNSA. The CDR3 DNA sequence: TGTGCCAGCAGCTTGGCAATAGCGGTCCAAGAGACCCAGTACTTC. This sequence encodes CASSLAIAVQETQYF.

In its sample, this clone was seen once. CDR3 sequence (DNA): TGTGCCAGCAGCTTAACAGCGGGAGGGGATACGCAGTATTTT. This translates into CASSLTAGGDTQYF. V and J are TRBV5-6 and TRBJ2-3; 10 bases are a match to TRBD2. The CDR3 totals 14 residues. V lost 2 bases, J lost 6 bases, and 3 bases stayed unmatched. Germline CDR1 is SGHDT and CDR2 is YYEEEE.